This T cell receptor (beta chain) was retrieved from a study of shared clonotypes between healthy human individuals. Findings and caveats of the study: The sharing of roughly 5% of naive CD4 clonotypes was seen across several donors. Naive subsets generally had larger estimated richness than memory subsets.

As handled by the study authors: Without quality scores, immunoSEQ junctional reads could not be filtered like full-length reads. Repertoires were generated with immunoSEQ multiplex PCR, while TCRdb's copy carries only in-frame clones and drops some. That table furnishes V, J and clone size, whereas the DNA furnished D and trimming. The table shows about 1.9 million clones, with about 94% occurring only once. About this clone itself: The target antigen is unknown.

CD45RO-negative, CCR7-selected cells formed the naive CD8 fraction, which excluded terminally differentiated effector memory CD45RA+ cells. Between the trimmed V and J ends, which lost 2 bases and 0 bases, there was a span of 10 bases. The CDR3 covers 15 residues. Germline V gene sequence: CDR1 MNHNY, CDR2 SVGAGI (reference sequence). The specimen was naive CD8+ T cells from PBMCs. The TCR comes from a man between 18 and 29 years old in good health. Some clones in this sample may be carry-over from other donors' samples. The chain employs TRBV6-6 and TRBJ1-1; D possibly corresponds to TRBD1 (5 bases). The CDR3: CASSYAGSLNTEAFF. The CDR3 nucleotides read TGTGCCAGCAGTTACGCAGGGAGCCTGAACACTGAAGCTTTCTTT.